The sample holds a few counts of the clone carrying this T cell receptor beta chain. Amplification used 60 Vbeta primers and 13 Jbeta primers. Libraries were prepared by immunoSEQ multiplex PCR; TCRdb keeps only in-frame clonotypes and omits some of them. The repertoire consists of around 170,000 clones, with approximately 80% occurring once and the leading ten covering about 3.4%. Germline CDR1 reads MGHRA; CDR2 reads YSYEKL. This CDR3 comprises 14 residues. Trimming left V 4 bases short and J 6 bases short, with 12 bases between. This sample is part of a study of cytomegalovirus exposure and HLA in healthy donors.

The clonotype comes from a woman aged 45-65 years in good health and CMV-seropositive. The sample taken for sequencing was PBMCs. This chain connects TRBV4-1 to TRBJ2-2; no firm D call. CDR3 sequence (DNA): TGCGCCAGCAGCCCAACGACCGGGTCCGGGGAGCTGTTTTTT. Its translation is CASSPTTGSGELFF.